This T cell receptor (beta chain) came from a study of shared clonotypes between healthy human individuals. Across the study: A few men and two women, aged 18 to 49, were donors.

This clone was observed once. Clones were sequenced by immunoSEQ multiplex PCR, and TCRdb holds only the in-frame ones, with some missing. The sample carries 1.4 million or so clones, about 98.5% recorded once. This CDR3 spans 16 amino acids. V shed 5 bases and J 0 bases; nucleotides not matched to a gene: 7. Germline-derived CDR1 and CDR2 are MNHNY and SVGAGI (reference sequence). The sequence derives from a man younger than 45 in good health. The rearrangement joins TRBV6-6 to TRBJ1-5, with 7 positions matching TRBD1. The sequencing input was naive CD4+ T cells sorted from blood. Stated subset: CD45RA+ positively selected. CDR3 in DNA: TGTGCCAGCAGTATGACAGGGAAAGGTAGCAATCAGCCCCAGCATTTT. This translates into CASSMTGKGSNQPQHF.